This T cell receptor beta chain is drawn from a study of T cell changes during pregnancy in multiple sclerosis. Looked up from germline, CDR1 is SQVTM and CDR2 is ANQGSEA. This CDR3 region has 13 residues. The J segment lost 3 bases and the V segment lost 8 bases, leaving 10 bases of the junction unmatched. Using immunoSEQ multiplex PCR, the repertoire was profiled, and TCRdb retains in-frame clones only, with some absent. The sample shows under 80,000 clones, almost 95% of them seen only once. The chain is built from TRBV29-1 and TRBJ2-7; 7 bases fit TRBD2. The sequence came from a female donor with multiple sclerosis, enrolled in a pregnancy study. Here the sequenced sample was peripheral blood, taken before pregnancy. The CDR3 sequence: CSTSRGVDYEQYF. DNA for the CDR3: TGCAGCACAAGTCGGGGGGTAGACTACGAGCAGTACTTC.